These 15 T cell receptor beta chains share one sample of origin, sequenced in a study of T cell repertoires in cytomegalovirus infection. TCRdb reprocessed the reads with MiXCR, giving one entry per CDR3 protein. In the table there are about 740,000 distinct CDR3 sequences, roughly 35% of which are singletons. The specimen sequenced was PBMCs. These receptors all come from a human donor in good health (CMV status not recorded). Some clones in this sample may be carry-over from other donors' samples.

This clonotype was observed a handful of times. This chain joins TRBV12-3 or TRBV12-4 and TRBJ1-3, with D uncertain. Trimming cost V 5 bases and J 0 bases, with 14 bases left between them. CDR3 length: 16 amino acids. CDR3 nucleotides: TGTGCCAGCAGTGGTCGTCAGCGGCTCTCTGGAAACACCATATATTTT. Its protein product is CASSGRQRLSGNTIYF.

With regard to this clonotype: A read error is possible here, since a much larger clone lies one base away. The CDR3 end shows no conserved phenylalanine or tryptophan, and so a read error is likely. V usage is TRBV6-2 or TRBV6-3 and J usage is TRBJ2-1, with D perhaps TRBD1 (5 bases). The CDR3 extends over 12 amino acids. The V gene's germline CDR1 is MNHEY and CDR2 SVGEGT. The germline V and J ends were trimmed by 8 bases and 4 bases, with 9 bases remaining between them. CDR3 DNA sequence: TGTGCCAGCCAGGGAAGGTACAATGAGCAGTTCTGC. Protein sequence: CASQGRYNEQFC.

This rearrangement joins TRBV4-1 to TRBJ1-4; 8 nucleotides match TRBD1. Germline assignment: CDR1 MGHRA and CDR2 YSYEKL. This CDR3 contains 14 residues. Germline trimming cut 7 bases from V and 8 bases from J; bases unmatched to any gene: 9. The CDR3 bases are TGCGCCAGCAACTCCGACAGGGGCAGGGAAAAACTGTTTTTT. Translated, it gives CASNSDRGREKLFF.

This sequence joins TRBV9 and TRBJ2-5; TRBD2 aligns across 12 bases. The CDR3 is 14 amino acids. Germline V gene lookup returns CDR1 SGDLS and CDR2 YYNGEE. The V and J ends lost 6 bases and 6 bases, in that order; junction bases with no gene match: 6. This CDR3 is CASNLAGGSKTQYF. CDR3 nucleotides: TGTGCCAGCAACCTAGCGGGGGGGTCGAAGACCCAGTACTTC.

This clonotype was seen once. The CDR3 region is CASSLPSGRAPNTGELFF. The CDR3 nucleotides are TGTGCCAGCAGTTTGCCTAGCGGGAGGGCCCCGAACACCGGGGAGCTGTTTTTT. The rearrangement joins TRBV28 to TRBJ2-2, with 12 nucleotides matching TRBD2. The CDR3 has 18 amino acids. Germline CDR1 reads MDHEN; CDR2 reads SYDVKM. V was clipped by 3 bases and J by 0 bases; unmatched bases: 5. Together with reference TRBV28 and TRBJ2-2, the CDR3 gives the full variable domain: DVKVTQSSRYLVKRTGEKVFLECVQDMDHENMFWYRQDPGLGLRLIYFSYDVKMKEKGDIPEGYSVSREKKERFSLILESASTNQTSMYLCASSLPSGRAPNTGELFFGEGSRLTVL.

V gene TRBV28 combines with J gene TRBJ2-1; D call uncertain. CDR1 and CDR2 (germline): MDHEN, SYDVKM. V was clipped by 5 bases and J by 10 bases, with 18 bases between them. This CDR3 region has 14 residues. The DNA for the CDR3 is TGTGCCAGCAGTCCCCCCAAGGGCCTAGGAGAGCAGTTCTTC. It translates to CASSPPKGLGEQFF.

This clonotype came up a few times. The chain links TRBV6-5 to TRBJ2-2, with D perhaps TRBD2 (7 bases). CDR3 length equals 17 residues. Germline lookup yields CDR1 MNHEY and CDR2 SVGAGI. Between the trimmed V and J ends, which lost 1 base and 7 bases, there was a span of 19 bases. CDR3 nucleotides: TGTGCCAGCAGTTACTGGTCGGGGGGCGCGGAGGTCGGGGAGCTGTTTTTT. Its translation: CASSYWSGGAEVGELFF.

This rearrangement joins TRBV2 to TRBJ2-7; D is possibly TRBD2 (7 bases). Trimming stripped 3 bases from V and 1 base from J, with 10 bases between. The V gene's germline CDR1 is SNHLY and CDR2 FYNNEI. The CDR3 length is 14 residues. DNA for the CDR3: TGTGCCAGCAGTGATGGGAGGGGGTCCTACGAGCAGTACTTC. Translating it yields CASSDGRGSYEQYF. Variable domain in full (rest from reference TRBV2 and TRBJ2-7): EPEVTQTPSHQVTQMGQEVILRCVPISNHLYFYWYRQILGQKVEFLVSFYNNEISEKSEIFDDQFSVERPDGSNFTLKIRSTKLEDSAMYFCASSDGRGSYEQYFGPGTRLTVT.

The gene calls are TRBV7-4 and TRBJ2-6; D gene unclear. The length of the CDR3 is 16 residues. Germline V CDR1 and CDR2: SGHVT, SQSDAQ. Trimming shortened V by 8 bases and J by 0 bases, and 14 bases separated the two germline ends. The CDR3: CASVEQINSGANVLTF. The CDR3 DNA is TGTGCCAGCGTGGAACAGATCAACTCTGGGGCCAACGTCCTGACTTTC.

The V call is TRBV28, the J call TRBJ1-5; no clear D gene. The CDR3 runs 14 residues. Germline CDR1 is MDHEN and CDR2 is SYDVKM. Trimming took 6 bases from V and 8 from J, leaving 17 bases between them. The CDR3 sequence: CASRIKGVGKPQHF. CDR3 DNA sequence: TGTGCCAGCAGGATAAAGGGTGTTGGTAAGCCCCAGCATTTT.

The rearrangement joins TRBV6-6 to TRBJ1-1; 8 bases match TRBD1. There are 18 residues in the CDR3. The germline V gene has CDR1 MNHNY and CDR2 SVGAGI (reference sequence). Trimming took 2 bases from V and 5 from J; bases not matched to a gene: 16. The CDR3 DNA is TGTGCCAGCAGTTACCTCCTCAGACAGGGGCTAAGGGGGACTGAAGCTTTCTTT. Its translation: CASSYLLRQGLRGTEAFF.

The chain combines TRBV28 with TRBJ2-7, with 9 bases that match TRBD1. V shed 6 bases and J 5 bases; nucleotides not matched to a gene: 8. The CDR3 covers 14 residues. Germline V CDR1 and CDR2: MDHEN, SYDVKM. CDR3 protein: CASRLRDRAHEQYF. DNA for the CDR3: TGTGCCAGCAGACTCCGGGACAGGGCCCACGAGCAGTACTTC.

In the case of this clonotype: This likely comes from a read error, as the CDR3 has no conserved phenylalanine or tryptophan at its end. The rearrangement links TRBV12-3 or TRBV12-4 to TRBJ1-5; D not resolved. The V gene lost 6 bases and the J gene lost 3 bases, with 12 bases spanning the gap. The CDR3 length is 14 residues. The DNA of the CDR3 is TGTGCCAGCAGCTTCGACGGGATCAATCAGCCCCAGCATTTA. Translating it yields CASSFDGINQPQHL.

V gene TRBV7-2 combines with J gene TRBJ2-7; D is perhaps TRBD1 or TRBD2 (6 bases each). The germline V gene encodes CDR1 SGHTA and CDR2 FQGNSA. With 5 bases removed from V and 6 bases from J, the gap between germline ends came to 14 bases. The CDR3 loop spans 13 amino acids. CDR3 sequence: CASSLEGGGEQYF. CDR3 in DNA: TGTGCCAGCAGCCTCGAGGGGGGCGGCGAGCAGTACTTC.

The gene calls are TRBV4-2 and TRBJ2-7; 7 bases agree with TRBD1. CDR3 length: 15 residues. The V and J ends lost 2 bases and 1 base, in that order; junction bases with no gene match: 5. Germline loops: CDR1 LGHNA, CDR2 YNFKEQ. The CDR3 loop is CASSQSTGQSYEQYF. The DNA of the CDR3 is TGTGCCAGCAGCCAATCGACAGGGCAATCCTACGAGCAGTACTTC.